The rows below give T cell receptor beta chains drawn from one sample of a study of blood T cell repertoires in COVID-19. Sequencing was performed with immunoSEQ multiplex PCR; in TCRdb, only in-frame clones are kept and a portion is missing. In the table there are some 110,000 clones, 70% to 80% of which are singletons. Sequencing was performed on peripheral blood. The receptors here all came from a man between 65 and 85 years old with acute or convalescent COVID-19. The conserved cysteine and the conserved F or W are not part of the CDR3 here.

v_gene: TRBV5-4; CDR3aa: ASSSYTSRGEQY
v_gene: TRBV20-1; CDR3aa: SASQGAGFGETQY
v_gene: TRBV11-2; CDR3aa: ASRSGTGDSPLH
v_gene: TRBV3-1/TRBV3-2; CDR3aa: ASSQEGGGEQF
v_gene: TRBV15; CDR3aa: ATSRIGQSYGYT
v_gene: TRBV11-2; CDR3aa: ASSLVPGDIQY
v_gene: TRBV6-6; CDR3aa: ASSLTGTGRTRELF
v_gene: TRBV7-2; CDR3aa: ASSLTGTANEQY
v_gene: TRBV10-3; CDR3aa: AVGAWSERTSTDTQY
v_gene: TRBV24-1; CDR3aa: ATSDQTSGGARENIQY
v_gene: TRBV2; CDR3aa: ASSGQGLGEKLF
v_gene: TRBV4-2; CDR3aa: ASSQLQGTNYGYT
v_gene: TRBV20-1; CDR3aa: SASVRGLSGANVLT
v_gene: TRBV5-4; CDR3aa: ASSLFPGGLTNYGYT
v_gene: TRBV2; CDR3aa: ASSDPLAGDQETQY
v_gene: TRBV11-1; CDR3aa: ASSLGGRTYEQY
v_gene: TRBV27; CDR3aa: ASRDSGRGIQY
v_gene: TRBV18; CDR3aa: ASSPVETGNEQY
v_gene: TRBV5-1; CDR3aa: ASSPGTGGSAF
v_gene: TRBV6-4; CDR3aa: ASKSSRGGLDTQY
v_gene: TRBV27; CDR3aa: ASSRAGTGGYEQY
v_gene: TRBV11-2; CDR3aa: ASIPSTGEGEQY
v_gene: TRBV10-3; CDR3aa: AISLTGGTYGYT
v_gene: TRBV7-3; CDR3aa: ASTLAGGPGDTQY
v_gene: TRBV27; CDR3aa: ASSLGGINSPLH
v_gene: TRBV7-9; CDR3aa: ASTKDRGSEKLF
v_gene: TRBV24-1; CDR3aa: ATSDHRTGYQETQY
v_gene: TRBV18; CDR3aa: ASSLDSQETQY
v_gene: TRBV18; CDR3aa: ASSPNEGSTDTQY
v_gene: TRBV9; CDR3aa: ASSQSGLAGGPHGAEQY
v_gene: TRBV4-3; CDR3aa: ASSQNRVIGTGELF
v_gene: TRBV10-3; CDR3aa: AISESRDSQPQH
v_gene: TRBV6-5; CDR3aa: ASSYSVRGLDQPQH
v_gene: TRBV30; CDR3aa: AWSVAQHTEAF
v_gene: TRBV4-3; CDR3aa: ASSPLEGYGYT
v_gene: TRBV6-4; CDR3aa: ASSPLEGANTGELF
v_gene: TRBV15; CDR3aa: ATSRVTAQETQY
v_gene: TRBV6-5; CDR3aa: ASSYLRDLSYEQY
v_gene: TRBV30; CDR3aa: AWSPLVRRGRTEAF
v_gene: TRBV10-2; CDR3aa: ASSRNPGGTEAF
v_gene: TRBV4-3; CDR3aa: ASSQESGGAWNEQF
v_gene: TRBV7-2; CDR3aa: ASSFLVGGANVLT
v_gene: TRBV3-1/TRBV3-2; CDR3aa: ASISYQEGMETQY
v_gene: TRBV6-5; CDR3aa: ASTPRGQGDSPLH
v_gene: TRBV5-5; CDR3aa: ASGGLGAGNSPLH
v_gene: TRBV4-2; CDR3aa: ASSRTASGGSYNEQF
v_gene: TRBV6-2/TRBV6-3; CDR3aa: ASSTGAGANVLT
v_gene: TRBV9; CDR3aa: ASSAQGNYGYT
v_gene: TRBV3-1/TRBV3-2; CDR3aa: ASSQRGGRFSADTQY
v_gene: TRBV7-9; CDR3aa: ASSPAEQGARFGYT
v_gene: TRBV5-6; CDR3aa: ASSFDRVAYNEQF